This T cell receptor beta chain was observed in a study of cytomegalovirus exposure and HLA in healthy donors. Study-wide points: A list of roughly 180 TCR beta chains associated with cytomegalovirus was given.

PCR amplification relied on 60 Vbeta primers (plus 13 Jbeta primers). The repertoire was sequenced with immunoSEQ multiplex PCR; TCRdb's copy has only in-frame clones and lacks some. This table has 150,000 to 200,000 clones, more than 70% appearing once. CDR3 size: 14 residues. Germline V gene lookup returns CDR1 MNHEY and CDR2 SMNVEV (reference sequence). V gave up 6 bases and J gave up 2 bases, with 13 bases separating them. On this clone itself: The target antigen is unknown.

The sequencing sample was made of PBMCs. This receptor was taken from a man in his late teens or twenties in good health and CMV-seropositive. The chain uses TRBV27 and TRBJ2-5; D might be TRBD2 (7 bases). CDR3 nucleotide sequence: TGTGCCAGCAGCCAGGGGAGGGGGCAAGAGACCCAGTACTTC. It codes for CASSQGRGQETQYF.